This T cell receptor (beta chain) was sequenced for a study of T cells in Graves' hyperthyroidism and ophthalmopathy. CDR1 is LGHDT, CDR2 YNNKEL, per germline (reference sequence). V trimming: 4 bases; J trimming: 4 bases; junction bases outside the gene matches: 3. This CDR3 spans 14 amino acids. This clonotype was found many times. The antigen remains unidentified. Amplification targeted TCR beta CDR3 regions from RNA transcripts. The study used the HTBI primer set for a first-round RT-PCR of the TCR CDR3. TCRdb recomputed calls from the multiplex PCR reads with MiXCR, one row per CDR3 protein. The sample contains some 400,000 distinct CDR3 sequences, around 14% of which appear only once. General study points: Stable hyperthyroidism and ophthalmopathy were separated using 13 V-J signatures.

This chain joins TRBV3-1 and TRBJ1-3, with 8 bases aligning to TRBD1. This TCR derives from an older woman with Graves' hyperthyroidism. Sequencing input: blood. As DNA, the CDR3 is TGTGCCAGCAGCCTGGGGACAGGCGGAAACACCATATATTTT. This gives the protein CASSLGTGGNTIYF. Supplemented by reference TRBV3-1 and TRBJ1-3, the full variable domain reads DTAVSQTPKYLVTQMGNDKSIKCEQNLGHDTMYWYKQDSKKFLKIMFSYNNKELIINETVPNRFSPKSPDKAHLNLHINSLELGDSAVYFCASSLGTGGNTIYFGEGSWLTVV.